This T cell receptor (beta chain) was retrieved from a study of memory CD4+ T cells and cytomegalovirus serostatus. On the study more broadly: Healthy Belgian adult donors included 9 or 10 CMV-positive and some 24 CMV-negative people.

General study findings and limits: The CMV-associated TCR signature appears largely within the CD4+ memory repertoire. CD4+ memory repertoires contained about 40% of the roughly 160 reported CMV TCRbeta sequences.

Single viable CD3+CD4+CD8-CD45RO+ cells were sorted as the memory CD4+ T cells. Authors' processing steps: Out-of-frame sequences were removed, leaving 2,204,828 distinct TCRbeta sequences. Assay: immunoSEQ multiplex PCR; the TCRdb copy retains only in-frame clones and omits some. V, J and clone size are taken as reported in that table, and D and trimming were inferred from the DNA itself. The table includes 52,000 or so clones, roughly four fifths detected once. Comment on this clone: Its specificity is not known.

Looked up from germline, CDR1 is ENHRY and CDR2 is SYGVKD. CDR3 length: 15 amino acids. Between the trimmed V and J ends, which lost 0 bases and 6 bases, there was a span of 14 bases. The sample comprised memory CD4+ T cells from blood. The sequence came from an adult in good health and CMV-seronegative. The chain employs TRBV10-3 and TRBJ1-2, with D tentatively TRBD1 (5 bases). CDR3 nucleotides: TGTGCCATCAGTGAGTCAATAGTTAGGGGTCATGGCTACACCTTC. Amino acid sequence: CAISESIVRGHGYTF.